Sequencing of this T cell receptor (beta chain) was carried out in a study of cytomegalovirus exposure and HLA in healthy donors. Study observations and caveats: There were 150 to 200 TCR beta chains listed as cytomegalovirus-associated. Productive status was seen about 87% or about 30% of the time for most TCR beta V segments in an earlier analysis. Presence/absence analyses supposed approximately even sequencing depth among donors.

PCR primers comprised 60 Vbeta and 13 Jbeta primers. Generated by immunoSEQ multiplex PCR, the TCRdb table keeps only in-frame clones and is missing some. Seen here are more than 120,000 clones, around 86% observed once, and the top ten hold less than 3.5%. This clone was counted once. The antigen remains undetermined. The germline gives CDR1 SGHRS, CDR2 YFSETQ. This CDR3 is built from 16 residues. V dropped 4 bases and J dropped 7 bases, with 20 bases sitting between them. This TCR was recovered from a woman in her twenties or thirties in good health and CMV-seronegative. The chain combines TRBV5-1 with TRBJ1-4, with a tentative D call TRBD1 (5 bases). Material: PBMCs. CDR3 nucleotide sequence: TGCGCCAGCAGCCCAGGGATCGCGGGATGGCGTGAAAAACTGTTTTTT. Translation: CASSPGIAGWREKLFF.